The next 21 T cell receptor beta chains were all read from a single sample in a study of CD8+ T cells in alopecia areata. Reverse transcribed after extraction, RNA yielded cDNA as the sequencing template. Using immunoSEQ multiplex PCR, the repertoire was profiled, and TCRdb retains in-frame clones only, with some absent. The repertoire holds 150,000 to 200,000 clones, with around 63% as singletons. Material: CD4+ T cells sorted from blood, obtained at week 0. The receptors were sampled from a human donor with alopecia areata.

This clone was counted only a few times. The chain is built from TRBV5-1 and TRBJ2-7; D tentatively reads TRBD1 or TRBD2 (5 bases each). Trimming pared 7 bases from V and 0 bases from J, leaving 20 bases between. Germline lookup yields CDR1 SGHRS and CDR2 YFSETQ. There are 16 residues in the CDR3. CDR3 residues: CASSRGDPRSSYEQYF. CDR3 bases: TGCGCCAGCTCCCGGGGCGACCCCCGGAGCTCCTACGAGCAGTACTTC.

The chain links TRBV9 to TRBJ2-2; TRBD1 agrees at 11 bases. The CDR3 is made up of 16 amino acids. Germline assignment: CDR1 SGDLS and CDR2 YYNGEE. The V segment lost 4 bases and the J segment 1 base; nucleotides outside the gene matches: 3. CDR3 in amino acids: CASSLGTGGNTGELFF. CDR3 nucleotide sequence: TGTGCCAGCAGCCTCGGGACAGGGGGGAACACCGGGGAGCTGTTTTTT.

This sequence joins TRBV9 and TRBJ2-1; D unclear. The V gene's germline CDR1 is SGDLS and CDR2 YYNGEE. Trimming shortened V by 0 bases and J by 5 bases, and 6 bases separated the two germline ends. The CDR3 covers 13 residues. This CDR3 reads CASSVGINNEQFF. DNA of the CDR3: TGTGCCAGCAGCGTAGGAATCAACAATGAGCAGTTCTTC.

The J gene is TRBJ2-3, the V gene TRBV2, with 9 bases matching TRBD2. V shed 6 bases, J shed 6 bases, and the junction held 4 bases outside the gene matches. Germline CDR1 and CDR2: SNHLY and FYNNEI. This CDR3 contains 13 residues. CDR3 nucleotides: TGTGCCAGCAGGGGACTAGCTCACGATACGCAGTATTTT. Translated: CASRGLAHDTQYF.

The chain combines TRBV5-1 with TRBJ2-6, with D perhaps TRBD2 (5 bases). This CDR3 comprises 14 residues. CDR1 and CDR2 from the germline V gene are SGHRS and YFSETQ. Between the trimmed V and J ends, which lost 9 bases and 0 bases, there was a span of 10 bases. As DNA, the CDR3 is TGCGCCACCGCGGGTTCCTCTGGGGCCAACGTCCTGACTTTC. It specifies CATAGSSGANVLTF. The full variable domain, with the rest looked up from reference TRBV5-1 and TRBJ2-6, is KAGVTQTPRYLIKTRGQQVTLSCSPISGHRSVSWYQQTPGQGLQFLFEYFSETQRNKGNFPGRFSGRQFSNSRSEMNVSTLELGDSALYLCATAGSSGANVLTFGAGSRLTVL.

This chain uses TRBV5-1 with TRBJ2-7; TRBD2 might be the D (5 bases). The germline V and J ends were trimmed by 6 bases and 2 bases, with 12 bases remaining between them. CDR1 is SGHRS and CDR2 is YFSETQ in the germline V gene. The CDR3 totals 13 residues. This CDR3 reads CASNSGKTYEQYF. The CDR3 DNA is TGCGCCAGCAATTCCGGGAAGACCTACGAGCAGTACTTC.

The gene calls are TRBV30 and TRBJ2-3; D perhaps matches TRBD1 (5 bases). The CDR3 is made up of 16 amino acids. Trimming took 3 bases from V and 0 from J, leaving 16 bases between them. The germline V gene has CDR1 GTSNPN and CDR2 SVGIG (reference sequence). The CDR3 region has the DNA TGTGCCTGGAGCGAAGGACACGCCATTAGCACAGATACGCAGTATTTT. Its protein is CAWSEGHAISTDTQYF.

As regards this clone: Other nucleotide sequences from this sample produce the same CDR3. CDR3 sequence: CASRLRETQYF. The CDR3 DNA reads TGTGCCAGCAGGTTACGAGAGACCCAGTACTTC. This rearrangement joins TRBV2 to TRBJ2-5, with D unresolved. The germline V gene encodes CDR1 SNHLY and CDR2 FYNNEI. V lost 6 bases, J lost 4 bases, and 6 bases lay in between. This CDR3 contains 11 residues. The full variable domain, in which reference TRBV2 and TRBJ2-5 provide the parts outside the CDR3, is EPEVTQTPSHQVTQMGQEVILRCVPISNHLYFYWYRQILGQKVEFLVSFYNNEISEKSEIFDDQFSVERPDGSNFTLKIRSTKLEDSAMYFCASRLRETQYFGPGTRLLVL.

The CDR3 sequence is CASSQDRDRRTGELFF. The CDR3 nucleotides are TGCGCCAGCAGCCAAGATCGGGACCGACGGACCGGGGAGCTGTTTTTT. The rearrangement links TRBV4-3 to TRBJ2-2; either TRBD1 or TRBD2 may supply D (5 bases each). CDR3 length: 16 amino acids. CDR1 and CDR2 from the germline V gene are LGHNA and YSLEER. Trimming took 0 bases from V and 5 from J, leaving 13 bases between them.

This clone appeared a single time. The chain is built from TRBV28 and TRBJ2-4; tentatively, D is TRBD2 (6 bases). From germline, CDR1 is MDHEN and CDR2 SYDVKM. The CDR3 totals 16 residues. V was clipped by 5 bases and J by 0 bases, with 14 bases between them. CDR3 sequence (DNA): TGTGCCAGCAGTGGAGGGGATTCCTTAGCCAAAAACATTCAGTACTTC. It is translated as CASSGGDSLAKNIQYF.

In the case of this clone: This same CDR3 is encoded by further DNA sequences in the sample. This chain links TRBV29-1 with TRBJ2-4; possible D gene TRBD1, 6 bases. CDR1 is SQVTM and CDR2 is ANQGSEA in the germline V gene. V dropped 4 bases and J dropped 0 bases, with 7 bases sitting between them. The CDR3 runs 13 residues. The CDR3 spells CSVGGLAKNIQYF. The CDR3 nucleotides are TGCAGCGTTGGGGGGCTAGCCAAAAACATTCAGTACTTC.

This chain connects TRBV7-3 to TRBJ1-5; the D is unclear. CDR1 and CDR2 (germline): SGHTA, FQGTGA. CDR3 length: 15 amino acids. V was clipped by 2 bases and J by 2 bases, with 10 bases between them. The DNA of the CDR3 is TGTGCCAGCAGCTTATCGGGAGAGGGCAATCAGCCCCAGCATTTT. This gives the protein CASSLSGEGNQPQHF.

The chain combines TRBV29-1 with TRBJ1-1; D gene uncertain. In germline, CDR1 is SQVTM, CDR2 ANQGSEA. The V and J ends lost 5 bases and 6 bases respectively, with 19 bases between them. CDR3 length: 14 amino acids. The CDR3 here is CSVTHSPVASEAFF. CDR3 DNA sequence: TGCAGCGTTACTCACTCGCCCGTGGCGTCTGAAGCTTTCTTT. Full variable domain (rest looked up from reference TRBV29-1 and TRBJ1-1): SAVISQKPSRDICQRGTSLTIQCQVDSQVTMMFWYRQQPGQSLTLIATANQGSEATYESGFVIDKFPISRPNLTFSTLTVSNMSPEDSSIYLCSVTHSPVASEAFFGQGTRLTVV.

V gene TRBV29-1 combines with J gene TRBJ2-5; TRBD2 matches at 7 bases. V dropped 5 bases and J dropped 0; count of bases not matched to a gene: 3. Germline CDR1 reads SQVTM; CDR2 reads ANQGSEA. The CDR3 covers 13 residues. The CDR3 protein is CSVRTRYQETQYF. The CDR3 region has the DNA TGCAGCGTTAGGACTAGGTACCAAGAGACCCAGTACTTC. Drawing the rest from reference TRBV29-1 and TRBJ2-5, the complete variable domain is SAVISQKPSRDICQRGTSLTIQCQVDSQVTMMFWYRQQPGQSLTLIATANQGSEATYESGFVIDKFPISRPNLTFSTLTVSNMSPEDSSIYLCSVRTRYQETQYFGPGTRLLVL.

The chain recombines TRBV19 with TRBJ2-3; D is uncertain. In germline, CDR1 is LNHDA, CDR2 SQIVND (reference sequence). The V end was cut by 6 bases, the J end by 0 bases, with 16 bases between. This CDR3 has 16 amino acids. Written as DNA, the CDR3 is TGTGCCAGTAGGATCGCGTGGTTACCTAGCACAGATACGCAGTATTTT. It codes for CASRIAWLPSTDTQYF.

The rearrangement links TRBV5-1 to TRBJ1-5, with D unclear. The V end was cut by 0 bases, the J end by 2 bases, with 3 bases between. In germline, CDR1 is SGHRS, CDR2 YFSETQ. The CDR3 consists of 13 residues. CDR3 sequence reads: CASSLVGNQPQHF. The CDR3 DNA sequence: TGCGCCAGCAGCTTGGTTGGCAATCAGCCCCAGCATTTT.

The chain recombines TRBV29-1 with TRBJ1-2, with TRBD1 matching over 12 bases. J was trimmed by 8 bases and V by 6 bases; bases with no gene match: 7. This CDR3 has 13 residues. CDR1 and CDR2 (germline): SQVTM, ANQGSEA. Here the CDR3 reads CSVEGTGGSGYTF. CDR3 bases: TGCAGCGTGGAGGGGACAGGGGGCTCGGGCTACACCTTC. The full variable domain, with the rest looked up from reference TRBV29-1 and TRBJ1-2, is SAVISQKPSRDICQRGTSLTIQCQVDSQVTMMFWYRQQPGQSLTLIATANQGSEATYESGFVIDKFPISRPNLTFSTLTVSNMSPEDSSIYLCSVEGTGGSGYTFGSGTRLTVV.

This clone was seen once. This chain uses TRBV30 with TRBJ1-1, with D possibly being TRBD1 (6 bases). CDR3 length: 12 residues. Trimming took off 4 bases at V and 5 bases at J, with 11 bases between the two ends. Germline CDR1 reads GTSNPN; CDR2 reads SVGIG (reference sequence). The CDR3 loop reads CAWNRVGTEAFF. CDR3 DNA sequence: TGTGCCTGGAACAGGGTTGGGACTGAAGCTTTCTTT.

V is TRBV4-1 and J is TRBJ1-2, with D unresolved. Germline V CDR1 and CDR2: MGHRA, YSYEKL. Trimming took off 2 bases at V and 6 bases at J, with 13 bases between the two ends. The CDR3 consists of 14 residues. The CDR3 sequence is CASSQPTQDDGYTF. CDR3 coding DNA: TGCGCCAGCAGCCAACCCACACAAGATGATGGCTACACCTTC.

V is TRBV9 and J is TRBJ1-1, with 11 nucleotides matching TRBD1. Germline V gene sequence: CDR1 SGDLS, CDR2 YYNGEE. There are 17 residues in the CDR3. Losses at the gene ends were 0 bases for V and 2 bases for J; bases not matched to a gene: 6. In nucleotides, the CDR3 is TGTGCCAGCAGCGTAGGGACAGGGGGCCAGAAAAACACTGAAGCTTTCTTT. Residues: CASSVGTGGQKNTEAFF.

The genes are TRBV4-3 and TRBJ2-6; no firm D call. V was cut by 0 bases and J by 0 bases, with 9 bases left in between. This CDR3 is built from 17 residues. Germline assignment: CDR1 LGHNA and CDR2 YSLEER. Written as DNA, the CDR3 is TGCGCCAGCAGCCAAGAGGCCAGGAGCTCTGGGGCCAACGTCCTGACTTTC. Its protein product is CASSQEARSSGANVLTF.